The rows below give T cell receptor beta chains drawn from one sample of a study of blood T cell repertoires in COVID-19. Sequencing used immunoSEQ multiplex PCR; TCRdb keeps in-frame clones, though not all of them. The sample holds over 200,000 clones, approximately 90% seen once. Material for sequencing was peripheral blood. The receptors shown here come from a woman younger than 35 who had recovered from COVID-19. The CDR3 runs from the conserved cysteine through the conserved F or W. The D gene is left open where the match is weak. Rows give clone size only sometimes, using once, few, many, or a class for an expanded clone.

v_call: TRBV5-1
j_call: TRBJ1-1
clone_size: .
d_call: TRBD1
cdr3_nt: TGCGCCAGCAGCCCTCGTTTTTCACAGGGGGGCACTGAAGCTTTCTTT
cdr3_aa: CASSPRFSQGGTEAFF

v_call: TRBV7-3
j_call: TRBJ2-3
clone_size: .
d_call: TRBD2
cdr3_nt: TGTGCCAGCAGCTTAGGGGCTGGGGCGGGAGCTGATACGCAGTATTTT
cdr3_aa: CASSLGAGAGADTQYF

v_call: TRBV4-3
j_call: TRBJ2-3
clone_size: .
d_call: TRBD2
cdr3_nt: TGCGCCAGCAGCCAAGATTCCCATGTAGCGGGACTTACAGATACGCAGTATTTT
cdr3_aa: CASSQDSHVAGLTDTQYF

v_call: TRBV13
j_call: TRBJ1-1
clone_size: .
d_call: TRBD1
cdr3_nt: TGTGCCAGCAGCTTACAGATCGGGACAGGGTCATCCGAAGCTTTCTTT
cdr3_aa: CASSLQIGTGSSEAFF

v_call: TRBV4-1
j_call: TRBJ2-7
clone_size: .
d_call: .
cdr3_nt: TGCGCCAGCAGCCCTGCTAGAGGGCTTTCCTACGAGCAGTACTTC
cdr3_aa: CASSPARGLSYEQYF

v_call: TRBV5-6
j_call: TRBJ2-7
clone_size: .
d_call: .
cdr3_nt: TGTGCCAGCAGCTTGGCTTACAGCTACGAGCAGTACTTC
cdr3_aa: CASSLAYSYEQYF

v_call: TRBV19
j_call: TRBJ1-1
clone_size: .
d_call: TRBD1
cdr3_nt: TGTGCCAGTAGAAAAGGACAGGTGAACACTGAAGCTTTCTTT
cdr3_aa: CASRKGQVNTEAFF

v_call: TRBV10-2
j_call: TRBJ2-7
clone_size: .
d_call: .
cdr3_nt: TGCGCCAGCAGACGGACTGCGAGCTCCTACGAGCAGTACTTC
cdr3_aa: CASRRTASSYEQYF

v_call: TRBV4-1
j_call: TRBJ2-7
clone_size: .
d_call: .
cdr3_nt: TGCGCCAGCAGCCCCGACGGGCGGGAAGACCTCCACGAGCAGTACTTC
cdr3_aa: CASSPDGREDLHEQYF

v_call: TRBV28
j_call: TRBJ1-2
clone_size: .
d_call: TRBD1
cdr3_nt: TGTGCCAGCAGTTTGGGGACAGGGGCCTATGGCTACACCTTC
cdr3_aa: CASSLGTGAYGYTF

v_call: TRBV7-3
j_call: TRBJ2-1
clone_size: .
d_call: TRBD2
cdr3_nt: TGTGCCAGCAGCTCTTCCGGGACTAGCGCCCACAATGAGCAGTTCTTC
cdr3_aa: CASSSSGTSAHNEQFF

v_call: TRBV7-2
j_call: TRBJ1-2
clone_size: few
d_call: TRBD1
cdr3_nt: TGTGCCAGCAGCTTAGGACAGGGAAATAACTATGGCTACACCTTC
cdr3_aa: CASSLGQGNNYGYTF

v_call: TRBV6-2/TRBV6-3
j_call: TRBJ2-7
clone_size: .
d_call: TRBD1
cdr3_nt: TGTGCCAGCAGTTCTAGGACAGGGTACTCCTACGAGCAGTACTTC
cdr3_aa: CASSSRTGYSYEQYF

v_call: TRBV27
j_call: TRBJ2-3
clone_size: .
d_call: TRBD2
cdr3_nt: TGTGCCAGCAGTTCTACCTACGGGACTAGCGGGACAGTGGATACGCAGTATTTT
cdr3_aa: CASSSTYGTSGTVDTQYF

v_call: TRBV20-1
j_call: TRBJ1-1
clone_size: once
d_call: .
cdr3_nt: TGCAGTGCTAATGATTTAGACACTGAAGCTTTCTTT
cdr3_aa: CSANDLDTEAFF

v_call: TRBV18
j_call: TRBJ2-1
clone_size: .
d_call: .
cdr3_nt: TGTGCCAGCTCACCGGCAGCGGACTCCTACAATGAGCAGTTCTTC
cdr3_aa: CASSPAADSYNEQFF

v_call: TRBV7-9
j_call: TRBJ1-4
clone_size: .
d_call: .
cdr3_nt: TGTGCCAGCAGCTTAGTGGGGGCAGGGGAAAAACTGTTTTTT
cdr3_aa: CASSLVGAGEKLFF

v_call: TRBV10-1
j_call: TRBJ2-3
clone_size: .
d_call: .
cdr3_nt: TGCGCCAGCAGTGAGAGAACGAGCTCGGATACGCAGTATTTT
cdr3_aa: CASSERTSSDTQYF

v_call: TRBV6-5
j_call: TRBJ1-5
clone_size: .
d_call: .
cdr3_nt: TGTGCCAGCAGTCGGGGGGGGATGGGATTTCAGCCCCAGCATTTT
cdr3_aa: CASSRGGMGFQPQHF

v_call: TRBV6-5
j_call: TRBJ2-3
clone_size: .
d_call: TRBD1
cdr3_nt: TGTGCCAGCAATAGACAGGGGCGCTTTCCAGATACGCAGTATTTT
cdr3_aa: CASNRQGRFPDTQYF

v_call: TRBV29-1
j_call: TRBJ2-2
clone_size: .
d_call: .
cdr3_nt: TGCAGCGGGCGGGACACCGGGGAGCTGTTTTTT
cdr3_aa: CSGRDTGELFF

v_call: TRBV6-2/TRBV6-3
j_call: TRBJ1-1
clone_size: .
d_call: .
cdr3_nt: TGTGCCAGCAGTTACCCACGGGATAGAACAACTGAAGCTTTCTTT
cdr3_aa: CASSYPRDRTTEAFF

v_call: TRBV5-1
j_call: TRBJ1-5
clone_size: once
d_call: TRBD1
cdr3_nt: TGCGCCAGCAGCTCGTCGACAGGGGGTCAGCCCCAGCATTTT
cdr3_aa: CASSSSTGGQPQHF

v_call: TRBV18
j_call: TRBJ1-4
clone_size: few
d_call: TRBD1
cdr3_nt: TGTGCCAGCTCACCCCGGGACAGGCCCGAAGAAAAACTGTTTTTT
cdr3_aa: CASSPRDRPEEKLFF

v_call: TRBV18
j_call: TRBJ1-2
clone_size: .
d_call: .
cdr3_nt: TGTGCCAGCTCACCTGGAACGGGCCCACAGGGACATGGCTACACCTTC
cdr3_aa: CASSPGTGPQGHGYTF

v_call: TRBV6-5
j_call: TRBJ2-7
clone_size: .
d_call: TRBD1
cdr3_nt: TGTGCCAGCAGTTACTCGACAGGGGGGAGGCACGAGCAGTACTTC
cdr3_aa: CASSYSTGGRHEQYF

v_call: TRBV19
j_call: TRBJ1-1
clone_size: once
d_call: TRBD1
cdr3_nt: TGTGCCAGTAGCCAGGGACAGTACACTGAAGCTTTCTTT
cdr3_aa: CASSQGQYTEAFF

v_call: TRBV7-2
j_call: TRBJ1-2
clone_size: .
d_call: .
cdr3_nt: TGTGCCAGCCACTACTATGTTGGGCCGGGGGGGGATGGCTACACCTTC
cdr3_aa: CASHYYVGPGGDGYTF

v_call: TRBV10-2
j_call: TRBJ2-5
clone_size: once
d_call: TRBD2
cdr3_nt: TGCGCCAGCAGTGAGTGGGGGACTAGCGGGAGAAACCAGTACTTC
cdr3_aa: CASSEWGTSGRNQYF

v_call: TRBV29-1
j_call: TRBJ2-3
clone_size: .
d_call: .
cdr3_nt: TGCAGCGTTATTGGCGGTAGCACAGATACGCAGTATTTT
cdr3_aa: CSVIGGSTDTQYF

v_call: TRBV4-1
j_call: TRBJ1-2
clone_size: once
d_call: .
cdr3_nt: TGCGCCAGCAGCCAAGTTTCATTCGGGGGCTATGGCTACACCTTC
cdr3_aa: CASSQVSFGGYGYTF

v_call: TRBV21-1
j_call: TRBJ2-2
clone_size: .
d_call: .
cdr3_nt: TGTGCCAGCAGCAAAGCGGGACTAGCGGGAGGAAACACCGGGGAGCTGTTTTTT
cdr3_aa: CASSKAGLAGGNTGELFF

v_call: TRBV7-9
j_call: TRBJ1-5
clone_size: .
d_call: .
cdr3_nt: TGTGCCAGCAGCTTAGGGGGGGTAGGTCAGCCCCAGCATTTT
cdr3_aa: CASSLGGVGQPQHF

v_call: TRBV7-9
j_call: TRBJ1-2
clone_size: few
d_call: TRBD1
cdr3_nt: TGTGCCAGCAGCCCTTGGGACAGGGACACCTTC
cdr3_aa: CASSPWDRDTF

v_call: TRBV5-1
j_call: TRBJ2-2
clone_size: .
d_call: TRBD1
cdr3_nt: TGCGCCAGCAGCAGAGACAGGGTTGAAGGGTCCGGGGAGCTGTTTTTT
cdr3_aa: CASSRDRVEGSGELFF

v_call: TRBV6-6
j_call: TRBJ1-2
clone_size: .
d_call: .
cdr3_nt: TGTGCCAGCAGCACGACAGCGATCGTCTCCTTC
cdr3_aa: CASSTTAIVSF

v_call: TRBV6-1
j_call: TRBJ1-2
clone_size: .
d_call: .
cdr3_nt: TGTGCCAGCAGTGAAAGGGGCAGGGGAGTTGGCTACACCTTC
cdr3_aa: CASSERGRGVGYTF

v_call: TRBV11-1
j_call: TRBJ2-1
clone_size: .
d_call: .
cdr3_nt: TGTGCCAGCAGCTTAGGGTTCTTGAGCTCCTACAATGAGCAGTTCTTC
cdr3_aa: CASSLGFLSSYNEQFF

v_call: TRBV11-2
j_call: TRBJ2-2
clone_size: .
d_call: .
cdr3_nt: TGTGCCAGCAGCCGCACCGCCGGACAGTCCGGGGAGCTGTTTTTT
cdr3_aa: CASSRTAGQSGELFF

v_call: TRBV2
j_call: TRBJ2-1
clone_size: .
d_call: TRBD2
cdr3_nt: TGTGCCAGCAGGAGGGCTAGCGGGAGGGGTGAGCAGTTCTTC
cdr3_aa: CASRRASGRGEQFF

v_call: TRBV6-4
j_call: TRBJ1-5
clone_size: .
d_call: .
cdr3_nt: TGTGCCAGTCCCTGGGGAGATAGCAATCAGCCCCAGCATTTT
cdr3_aa: CASPWGDSNQPQHF

v_call: TRBV5-1
j_call: TRBJ1-1
clone_size: .
d_call: .
cdr3_nt: TGCGCCAGCAGCCTGCACAGGGACACTGAAGCTTTCTTT
cdr3_aa: CASSLHRDTEAFF

v_call: TRBV7-9
j_call: TRBJ1-4
clone_size: .
d_call: .
cdr3_nt: TGTGCCAGCAGCATAACAGAGCTCCGGGAAAAACTGTTTTTT
cdr3_aa: CASSITELREKLFF

v_call: TRBV10-3
j_call: TRBJ1-1
clone_size: once
d_call: TRBD1
cdr3_nt: TGTGCCATCAGTGTTGGACAGGGGGTTGGCGTAACTGAAGCTTTCTTT
cdr3_aa: CAISVGQGVGVTEAFF

v_call: TRBV23-1
j_call: TRBJ2-3
clone_size: .
d_call: .
cdr3_nt: TGCGCCAGCAGTCAACCCATCGGGGTACCAACAGATACGCAGTATTTT
cdr3_aa: CASSQPIGVPTDTQYF

v_call: TRBV20-1
j_call: TRBJ2-2
clone_size: .
d_call: .
cdr3_nt: TGCAGTGCTAGTGGTGGGCAGGGCACCGGGGAGCTGTTTTTT
cdr3_aa: CSASGGQGTGELFF

v_call: TRBV4-2
j_call: TRBJ2-1
clone_size: .
d_call: TRBD2
cdr3_nt: TGTGCCAGCAGCCAAGAAAGGCTAGCGGGAATGAATGAGCAGTTCTTC
cdr3_aa: CASSQERLAGMNEQFF

v_call: TRBV19
j_call: TRBJ2-7
clone_size: .
d_call: .
cdr3_nt: TGTGCCAGTAGTAATGGCGGGCTCTCCTACGAGCAGTACTTC
cdr3_aa: CASSNGGLSYEQYF

v_call: TRBV29-1
j_call: TRBJ2-1
clone_size: .
d_call: .
cdr3_nt: TGCAGCGACAGGGAGGGATCGGTTTACCTCAATGAGCAGTTCTTC
cdr3_aa: CSDREGSVYLNEQFF

v_call: TRBV12-5
j_call: TRBJ2-1
clone_size: .
d_call: .
cdr3_nt: TGTGCTAGTGGTTTGGGTAGCCTAGTTACCGGCAATGAGCAGTTCTTC
cdr3_aa: CASGLGSLVTGNEQFF

v_call: TRBV4-1
j_call: TRBJ2-1
clone_size: once
d_call: TRBD2
cdr3_nt: TGCGCCAGCAGCCCAGGACTAGCACCAACTCCTGGCAATGAGCAGTTCTTC
cdr3_aa: CASSPGLAPTPGNEQFF

v_call: TRBV25-1
j_call: TRBJ2-3
clone_size: many
d_call: .
cdr3_nt: TGTGCCAGCACCCAATCCCCCACAGATACGCAGTATTTT
cdr3_aa: CASTQSPTDTQYF

v_call: TRBV7-2
j_call: TRBJ2-1
clone_size: .
d_call: .
cdr3_nt: TGTGCCAGCAGCTTAGTGCTAGCAGGTGAGCAGTTCTTC
cdr3_aa: CASSLVLAGEQFF

v_call: TRBV6-7
j_call: TRBJ2-2
clone_size: few
d_call: TRBD2
cdr3_nt: TGTGCCAGCAAGATGGGTGGGCTAGCGGGAGTTACCGGGGAGCTGTTTTTT
cdr3_aa: CASKMGGLAGVTGELFF

v_call: TRBV30
j_call: TRBJ2-3
clone_size: .
d_call: .
cdr3_nt: TGTGCCTGGAGTGGGGGTCGCGGGCCAGATACGCAGTATTTT
cdr3_aa: CAWSGGRGPDTQYF

v_call: TRBV25-1
j_call: TRBJ1-2
clone_size: .
d_call: .
cdr3_nt: TGTGCCAGCAGTGAACAGGGAATTGGGGTTGGCTACACCTTC
cdr3_aa: CASSEQGIGVGYTF

v_call: TRBV28
j_call: TRBJ2-5
clone_size: .
d_call: TRBD2
cdr3_nt: TGTGCCAGCAGTCTAGCGGGAAACGATCGAGAGACCCAGTACTTC
cdr3_aa: CASSLAGNDRETQYF